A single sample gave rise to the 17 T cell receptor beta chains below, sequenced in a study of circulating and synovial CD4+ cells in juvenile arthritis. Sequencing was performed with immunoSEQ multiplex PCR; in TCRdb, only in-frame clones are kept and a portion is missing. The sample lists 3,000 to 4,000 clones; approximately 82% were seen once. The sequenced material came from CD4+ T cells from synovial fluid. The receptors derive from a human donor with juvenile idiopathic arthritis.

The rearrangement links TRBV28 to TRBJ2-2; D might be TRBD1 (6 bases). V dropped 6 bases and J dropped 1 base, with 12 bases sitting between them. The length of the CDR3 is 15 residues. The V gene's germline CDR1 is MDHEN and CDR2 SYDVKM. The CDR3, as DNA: TGTGCCAGCAGACCCCCGGGACAGAACACCGGGGAGCTGTTTTTT. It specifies CASRPPGQNTGELFF.

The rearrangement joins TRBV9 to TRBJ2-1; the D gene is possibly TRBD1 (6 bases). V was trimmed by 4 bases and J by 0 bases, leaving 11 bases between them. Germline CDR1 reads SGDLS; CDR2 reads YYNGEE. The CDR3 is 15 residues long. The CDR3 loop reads CASSRDTSSYNEQFF. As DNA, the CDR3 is TGTGCCAGCAGCAGGGACACCAGCTCCTACAATGAGCAGTTCTTC.

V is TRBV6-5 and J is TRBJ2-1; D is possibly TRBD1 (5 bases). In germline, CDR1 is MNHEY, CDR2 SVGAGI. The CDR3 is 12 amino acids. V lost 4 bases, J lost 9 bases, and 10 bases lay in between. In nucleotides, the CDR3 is TGTGCCAGCAGTTTATCAAGGGGTGAGCAGTTCTTC. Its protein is CASSLSRGEQFF.

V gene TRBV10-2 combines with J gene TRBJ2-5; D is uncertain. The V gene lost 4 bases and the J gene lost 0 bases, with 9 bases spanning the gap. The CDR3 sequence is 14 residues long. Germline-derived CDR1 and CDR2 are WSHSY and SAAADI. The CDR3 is CASSARLDQETQYF. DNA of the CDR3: TGCGCCAGCAGTGCTCGATTAGACCAAGAGACCCAGTACTTC.

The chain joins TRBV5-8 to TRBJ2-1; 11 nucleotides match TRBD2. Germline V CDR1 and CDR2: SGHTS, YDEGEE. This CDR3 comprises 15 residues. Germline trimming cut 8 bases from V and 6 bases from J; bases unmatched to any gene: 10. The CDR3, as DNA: TGTGCCAGTGGGACTAGCGGCTTTTACGCCAATGAGCAGTTCTTC. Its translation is CASGTSGFYANEQFF.

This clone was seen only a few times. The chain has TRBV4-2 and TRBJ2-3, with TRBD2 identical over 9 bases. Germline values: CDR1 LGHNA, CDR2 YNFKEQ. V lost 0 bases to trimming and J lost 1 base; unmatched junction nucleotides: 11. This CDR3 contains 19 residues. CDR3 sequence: CASSQERTAGTSRTDTQYF. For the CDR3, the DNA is TGTGCCAGCAGCCAAGAACGCACTGCCGGGACTAGCCGCACAGATACGCAGTATTTT.

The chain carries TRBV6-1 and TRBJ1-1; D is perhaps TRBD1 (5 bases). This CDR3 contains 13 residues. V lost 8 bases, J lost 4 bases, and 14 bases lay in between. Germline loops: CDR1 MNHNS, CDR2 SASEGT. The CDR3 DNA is TGTGCCAGCGTCCCGGGGGAATCCACTGAAGCTTTCTTT. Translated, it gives CASVPGESTEAFF.

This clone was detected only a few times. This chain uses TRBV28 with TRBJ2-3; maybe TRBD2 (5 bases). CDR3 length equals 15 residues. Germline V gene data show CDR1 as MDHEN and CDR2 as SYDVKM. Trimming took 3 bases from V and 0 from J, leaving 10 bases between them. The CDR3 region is CASSFTGSSTDTQYF. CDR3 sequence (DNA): TGTGCCAGCAGTTTCACGGGATCTAGCACAGATACGCAGTATTTT.

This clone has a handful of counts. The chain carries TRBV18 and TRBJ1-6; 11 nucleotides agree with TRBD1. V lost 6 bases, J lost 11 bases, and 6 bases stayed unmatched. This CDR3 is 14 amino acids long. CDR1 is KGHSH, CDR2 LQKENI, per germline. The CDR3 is CASSYGDRGTPLHF. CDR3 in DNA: TGTGCCAGCTCCTACGGGGACAGGGGGACACCCCTCCACTTT.

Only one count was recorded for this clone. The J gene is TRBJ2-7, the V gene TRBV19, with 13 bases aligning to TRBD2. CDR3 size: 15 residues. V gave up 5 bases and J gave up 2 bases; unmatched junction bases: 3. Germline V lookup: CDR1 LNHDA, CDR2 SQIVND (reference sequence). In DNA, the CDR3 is TGTGCCAGTAGTGGGGGACTAGCGGGAACCTACGAGCAGTACTTC. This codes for CASSGGLAGTYEQYF. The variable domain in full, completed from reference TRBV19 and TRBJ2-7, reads DGGITQSPKYLFRKEGQNVTLSCEQNLNHDAMYWYRQDPGQGLRLIYYSQIVNDFQKGDIAEGYSVSREKKESFPLTVTSAQKNPTAFYLCASSGGLAGTYEQYFGPGTRLTVT.

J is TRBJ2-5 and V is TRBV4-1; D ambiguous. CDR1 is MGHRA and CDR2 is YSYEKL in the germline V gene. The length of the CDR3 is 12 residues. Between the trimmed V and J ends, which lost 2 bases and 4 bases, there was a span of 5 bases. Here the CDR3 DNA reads TGCGCCAGCAGCCAAAACGGAGAGACCCAGTACTTC. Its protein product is CASSQNGETQYF.

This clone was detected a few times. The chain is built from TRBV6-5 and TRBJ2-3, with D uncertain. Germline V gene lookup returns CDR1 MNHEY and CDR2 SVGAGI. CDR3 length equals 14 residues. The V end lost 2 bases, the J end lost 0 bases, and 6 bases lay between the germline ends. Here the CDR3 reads CASSYAGSTDTQYF. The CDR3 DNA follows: TGTGCCAGCAGTTACGCCGGGAGCACAGATACGCAGTATTTT.

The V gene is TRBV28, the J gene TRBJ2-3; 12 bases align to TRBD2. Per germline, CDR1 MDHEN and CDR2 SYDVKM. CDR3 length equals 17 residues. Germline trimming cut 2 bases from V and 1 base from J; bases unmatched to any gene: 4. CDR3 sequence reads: CASSLLAGGQGTDTQYF. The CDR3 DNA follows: TGTGCCAGCAGTTTACTAGCGGGGGGGCAGGGCACAGATACGCAGTATTTT.

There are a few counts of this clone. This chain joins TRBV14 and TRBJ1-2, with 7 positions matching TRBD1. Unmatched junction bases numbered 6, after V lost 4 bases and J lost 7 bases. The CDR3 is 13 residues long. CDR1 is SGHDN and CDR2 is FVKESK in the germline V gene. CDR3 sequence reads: CASSPLQGSGYTF. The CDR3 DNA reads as TGTGCCAGCAGCCCTTTACAGGGGTCTGGCTACACCTTC.

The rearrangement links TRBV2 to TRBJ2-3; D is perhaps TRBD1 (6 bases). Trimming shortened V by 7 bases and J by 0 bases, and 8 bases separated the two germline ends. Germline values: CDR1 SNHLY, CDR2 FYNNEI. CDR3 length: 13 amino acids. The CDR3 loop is CASNGQSTDTQYF. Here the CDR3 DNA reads TGTGCCAGCAATGGACAGAGCACAGATACGCAGTATTTT.

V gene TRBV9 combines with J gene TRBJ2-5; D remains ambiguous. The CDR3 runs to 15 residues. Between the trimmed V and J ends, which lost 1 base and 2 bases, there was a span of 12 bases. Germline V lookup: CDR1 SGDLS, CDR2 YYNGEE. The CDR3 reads CASSVHTSYQETQYF. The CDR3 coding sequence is TGTGCCAGCAGCGTACACACAAGTTATCAAGAGACCCAGTACTTC.

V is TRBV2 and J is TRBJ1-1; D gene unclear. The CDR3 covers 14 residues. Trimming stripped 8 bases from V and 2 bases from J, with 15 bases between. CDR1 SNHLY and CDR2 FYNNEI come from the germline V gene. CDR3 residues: CASRTARVNTEAFF. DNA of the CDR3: TGTGCCAGCCGAACCGCCCGGGTTAACACTGAAGCTTTCTTT.